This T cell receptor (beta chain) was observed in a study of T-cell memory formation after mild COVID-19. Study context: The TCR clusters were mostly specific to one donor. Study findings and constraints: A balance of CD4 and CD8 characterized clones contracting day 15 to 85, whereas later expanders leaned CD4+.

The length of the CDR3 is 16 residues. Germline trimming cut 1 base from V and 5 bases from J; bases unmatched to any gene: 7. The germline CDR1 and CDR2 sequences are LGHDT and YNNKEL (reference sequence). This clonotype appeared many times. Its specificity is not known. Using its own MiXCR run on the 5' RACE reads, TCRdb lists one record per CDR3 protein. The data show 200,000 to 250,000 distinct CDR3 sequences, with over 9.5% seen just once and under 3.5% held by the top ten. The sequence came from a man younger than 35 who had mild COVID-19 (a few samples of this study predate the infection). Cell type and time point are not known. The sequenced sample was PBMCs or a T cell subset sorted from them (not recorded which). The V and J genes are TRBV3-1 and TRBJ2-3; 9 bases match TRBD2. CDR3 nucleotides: TGTGCCAGCAGCCAAGCTCTAGCGGGGTTAGAAGATACGCAGTATTTT. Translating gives CASSQALAGLEDTQYF.